Below are 13 T cell receptor beta chains sequenced from a single sample in a study of T cell changes during pregnancy in multiple sclerosis. Profiled with immunoSEQ multiplex PCR; TCRdb holds only in-frame clones, not every one. The sample consists of about 41,000 clones, roughly 90% of them appearing once. The sample in question was CD8+ T cells from peripheral blood mononuclear cells, obtained in the third trimester of pregnancy. The receptors originated from a female donor with multiple sclerosis, enrolled in a pregnancy study.

This rearrangement joins TRBV7-9 to TRBJ1-4, with D unresolved. CDR3 length equals 14 residues. The ends were cut back, 5 bases at V and 5 bases at J, with 12 bases in the middle. Germline lookup yields CDR1 SEHNR and CDR2 FQNEAQ (reference sequence). The CDR3 loop is CASSQEAENEKLFF. The CDR3 DNA follows: TGTGCCAGCAGCCAAGAGGCAGAGAATGAAAAACTGTTTTTT.

The J gene is TRBJ1-5, the V gene TRBV7-8; D may be TRBD1 (5 bases). CDR1 and CDR2 from the germline V gene are SGHVS and FQNEAQ. V was trimmed by 2 bases and J by 9 bases, leaving 17 bases between them. The CDR3 is 15 amino acids. CDR3 amino acids: CASSLREATGAPQHF. The CDR3 nucleotides are TGTGCCAGCAGCTTACGAGAGGCAACAGGCGCGCCCCAGCATTTT.

This sequence joins TRBV6-1 and TRBJ2-7; no clear D gene. CDR1 and CDR2 from the germline V gene are MNHNS and SASEGT. CDR3 length: 15 residues. V was clipped by 1 base and J by 3 bases, with 13 bases between them. The CDR3 sequence is CASSEGPSISYEQYF. The CDR3, as DNA: TGTGCCAGCAGTGAAGGGCCCTCGATAAGCTACGAGCAGTACTTC.

The chain combines TRBV5-5 with TRBJ2-7, with 8 nucleotides matching TRBD1. Germline V lookup: CDR1 SGHKS, CDR2 YYEKEE (reference sequence). Trimming removed 0 bases from V and 3 bases from J; junction bases left unmatched: 2. The CDR3 has 14 amino acids. The CDR3 DNA follows: TGTGCCAGCAGCTTGGGGGACAGGTTCTACGAGCAGTACTTC. Translation gives CASSLGDRFYEQYF.

The chain links TRBV14 to TRBJ1-1; unclear D gene. Trimming removed 0 bases at V and 1 base at J, with 12 bases between. This CDR3 contains 16 residues. Germline values: CDR1 SGHDN, CDR2 FVKESK. The CDR3 DNA follows: TGTGCCAGCAGCCAAGATTATGGAGCTACGAACACTGAAGCTTTCTTT. Its translation is CASSQDYGATNTEAFF.

The V call is TRBV6-1, the J call TRBJ2-3, with 8 bases lining up with TRBD2. Germline CDR1 MNHNS, CDR2 SASEGT. This CDR3 comprises 17 residues. V shed 4 bases, J shed 0 bases, and the junction held 9 bases outside the gene matches. CDR3 sequence (DNA): TGTGCCAGCAGTGGGGAAGCGGGAGCGGTTAGCACAGATACGCAGTATTTT. It yields the protein CASSGEAGAVSTDTQYF.

This clone was observed once. The J gene is TRBJ2-1, the V gene TRBV7-9, with TRBD2 matching 8 bases. Per germline, CDR1 SEHNR and CDR2 FQNEAQ (reference sequence). CDR3 length: 14 residues. V gave up 5 bases and J gave up 9 bases; unmatched junction bases: 9. The CDR3 loop reads CASSLSGEGLEQFF. The CDR3 region has the DNA TGTGCCAGCAGCCTTAGCGGGGAGGGTCTTGAGCAGTTCTTC.

The chain joins TRBV2 to TRBJ2-5; tentative D call: TRBD2 (5 bases). The germline V gene has CDR1 SNHLY and CDR2 FYNNEI. The CDR3 sequence is 14 residues long. V was shortened by 6 bases and J by 2 bases, with 13 bases between the two germline ends. CDR3: CASREIGNQETQYF. CDR3 coding DNA: TGTGCCAGCAGGGAGATCGGGAATCAAGAGACCCAGTACTTC.

V usage is TRBV27 and J usage is TRBJ1-5, with unresolved D. Germline CDR1 is MNHEY and CDR2 is SMNVEV (reference sequence). The CDR3 is made up of 14 amino acids. V lost 3 bases to trimming and J lost 3 bases, with 9 bases between them. The CDR3 spells CASSLAGHNQPQHF. The CDR3 DNA follows: TGTGCCAGCAGTTTGGCAGGCCACAATCAGCCCCAGCATTTT.

This sequence joins TRBV5-6 and TRBJ2-7; 9 bases fit TRBD2. CDR1 and CDR2 from the germline V gene are SGHDT and YYEEEE. The CDR3 contains 15 residues. Unmatched junction bases numbered 10, after V lost 5 bases and J lost 4 bases. DNA of the CDR3: TGTGCCAGCAGTTACGGGACTAGCCCGTCATACGAGCAGTACTTC. Protein product: CASSYGTSPSYEQYF.

In its sample, this clone was seen once. The V gene is TRBV7-2, the J gene TRBJ2-7; the match to TRBD1 covers 7 bases. The CDR3 length is 13 residues. Germline assignment: CDR1 SGHTA and CDR2 FQGNSA. The trim removed 6 bases at V and 2 bases at J, leaving 4 bases unmatched. The DNA of the CDR3 is TGTGCCAGCAGACCAGGGACAGCCTACGAGCAGTACTTC. This codes for CASRPGTAYEQYF.

The gene calls are TRBV4-1 and TRBJ2-7; 9 positions match TRBD1. CDR3 length equals 15 residues. The V gene's germline CDR1 is MGHRA and CDR2 YSYEKL. Trimming removed 1 base from V and 4 bases from J; junction bases left unmatched: 5. The CDR3 DNA sequence: TGCGCCAGCAGCCAAGCGGGGACAGGGAGGTACGAGCAGTACTTC. Translating gives CASSQAGTGRYEQYF.

The V call is TRBV4-3, the J call TRBJ2-5, with 8 bases lining up with TRBD1. CDR1 is LGHNA and CDR2 is YSLEER in the germline V gene. V lost 0 bases and J lost 1; bases outside the gene matches: 4. There are 16 residues in the CDR3. The CDR3 bases are TGCGCCAGCAGCCAAGATTACGGACAGGGCCAAGAGACCCAGTACTTC. Translated, it gives CASSQDYGQGQETQYF.